This T cell receptor beta chain comes out of a study of T cell responses to AZD1222 COVID-19 vaccine. Study results and caveats: None of the repertoires were sampled until the peak T cell response had passed. Spike-specific TCR breadth rose after two AZD1222 doses, and depth rose as well.

As concerns this clone: What it binds is not known.

Trimming cost V 3 bases and J 8 bases; bases outside gene matches: 6. The CDR3 has 15 amino acids. Germline assignment: CDR1 SGHNT and CDR2 YENEEA. Some clones are missing from TCRdb's copy, which holds only in-frame ones; the method was immunoSEQ multiplex PCR. The data contain about 120,000 clones, about 93% of them seen just once; the ten biggest clones take up about 5%. The specimen was peripheral blood, collected 28 days after the second AZD1222 dose. The clonotype comes from an adult who received the AZD1222 COVID-19 vaccine. The chain joins TRBV11-3 to TRBJ2-1; 11 positions match TRBD2. CDR3 sequence: CASSFSSGRLDEQFF. The CDR3 DNA reads as TGTGCCAGCAGCTTTTCTAGCGGGAGGTTGGATGAGCAGTTCTTC.